This T cell receptor beta chain was obtained from a study of PD-L1 blockade in urothelial cancer (dated by TCRdb to 2017 to 2019). Regarding the study in general: All patients started therapy in about 2014 and received atezolizumab 1,200 mg intravenously every 3 weeks. About 90% of the 29 patients were males with bladder-origin urothelial cancer, and about two thirds of the roughly 30 reported a prior smoking history. An ECOG performance status of 0 or 1 was recorded for the patients, and 0 to 3 prior chemotherapy regimens had been received by the patients. Blood samples were analyzed 3 weeks after the start of treatment (second dose) and 6 weeks after the start of treatment. A median of roughly 140,000 T cells and approximately 86,000 unique TCRs was obtained from blood samples, and a median clonality of about 0.08 was observed. The study was an exploratory multi-omic analysis of somatic, immune and clinical correlates of response to PD-L1 blockade with atezolizumab in urothelial cancer. TCR sequencing covered pretreatment tumor samples and matched, serially collected peripheral blood taken before and after atezolizumab treatment. Durable clinical benefit meant progression-free survival longer than 6 months, and TCR features were also tested against progression-free and overall survival. In the same patients, pretreatment tumors underwent whole exome sequencing and RNA sequencing in addition to TCR sequencing. Durable clinical benefit was achieved by nine patients and was not achieved by 20 patients. Pretreatment blood TCR-seq was available for about 30 patients, at least one posttreatment blood collection was obtained for 24 patients, and tumor TCR-seq was available for 24 patients. The investigation overall reported the following: Improved progression-free and overall survival was associated with having pretreatment peripheral blood TCR clonality below the median. Greater expansion of tumor-associated TCR clones in peripheral blood 3 weeks after the start of treatment was observed in patients with durable benefit (n of about 20, p = 0.022). Small sample size (n ≈ 28) and many exploratory analyses mean the results are intended to be hypothesis-generating.

The cohort included under 35 patients with locally advanced or metastatic urothelial carcinoma who were treated at Memorial Sloan Kettering on a trial protocol. Peripheral blood mononuclear cells were collected pretreatment and during treatment, at between 1 and 8 total time points per patient. The Qiagen DNeasy Blood extraction kit was used to purify genomic DNA from total PBMCs and tumor samples. PBMCs were collected pretreatment and during treatment, and were isolated and stored as previously described. To estimate absolute template abundance from read counts, synthetic TCR analog templates were spiked into each PCR. The immunoSEQ assay used bias-controlled V and J gene primers to amplify TCRbeta CDR3 regions from genomic DNA. Sequencing of rearranged TCRbeta segments was performed at approximately 20X coverage. Concerning the study's data processing: Sequencing errors were corrected by clustering and CDR3s were annotated against IMGT to assign V, D and J genes. Only productive TCRbeta rearrangements were used in downstream analyses, excluding out-of-frame or stop-codon sequences. To compute clonality, Shannon entropy was normalized by the log of the number of unique productive sequences and then subtracted from one. Clones differing between time points or between blood and tumor were identified using Fisher's exact test with Benjamini-Hochberg correction, with an adjusted p below 0.01 applied as the threshold. Entries here come from immuneACCESS through TCRdb and include only in-frame sequences with V and J called. Some clones fail to appear in such tables; in the studies checked, an unresolved V gene covers under half of the shortfall, and the cause of the remainder is unknown. V and J calls and clone size are copied from that table; D and trimming were computed from the DNA. This sample lists about 43,000 clones; approximately 90% were detected once. The ten largest clones take up roughly 15% of the sample.

Of note for this clone: This receptor's antigen is unknown. No base quality information exists; no much larger clone differs at one position.

The CDR3 runs 14 amino acids, cysteine and phenylalanine included. Only the CDR3 DNA is retained, 42 bases long and in frame from the first base. Reading the germline V gene gives CDR1 SGHVS and CDR2 FQNEAQ. V sheds 1 base and J sheds 4 bases, leaving 10 bases between their ends. The specimen comprised PBMCs, sampled around atezolizumab (anti-PD-L1) treatment. This chain joins TRBV7-8 to TRBJ1-2; no D gene is confidently identified. The source is a woman aged 60-75 years with urothelial cancer. Here the CDR3 is given as CASSLGQRGYGYTF. The nucleotide sequence is given as TGTGCCAGCAGCTTAGGTCAACGGGGCTATGGCTACACCTTC. With all but the CDR3 taken from the reference TRBV7-8 and TRBJ1-2 genes, the full variable domain is: GAGVSQSPRYKVAKRGQDVALRCDPISGHVSLFWYQQALGQGPEFLTYFQNEAQLDKSGLPSDRFFAERPEGSVSTLKIQRTQQEDSAVYLCASSLGQRGYGYTFGSGTRLTVV.